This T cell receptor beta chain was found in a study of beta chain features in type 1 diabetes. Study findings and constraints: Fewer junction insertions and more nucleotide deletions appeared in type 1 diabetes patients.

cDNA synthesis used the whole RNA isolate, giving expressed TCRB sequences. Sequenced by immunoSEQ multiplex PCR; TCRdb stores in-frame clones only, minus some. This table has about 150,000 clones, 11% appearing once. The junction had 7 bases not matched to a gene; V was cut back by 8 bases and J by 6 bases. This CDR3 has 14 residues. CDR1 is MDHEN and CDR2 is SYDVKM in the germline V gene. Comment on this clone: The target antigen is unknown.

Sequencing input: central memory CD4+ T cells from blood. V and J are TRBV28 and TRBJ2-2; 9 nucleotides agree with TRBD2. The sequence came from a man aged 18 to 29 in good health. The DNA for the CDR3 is TGTGCCAGCGTGACTAGCGGTAACCCCGGGGAGCTGTTTTTT. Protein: CASVTSGNPGELFF.